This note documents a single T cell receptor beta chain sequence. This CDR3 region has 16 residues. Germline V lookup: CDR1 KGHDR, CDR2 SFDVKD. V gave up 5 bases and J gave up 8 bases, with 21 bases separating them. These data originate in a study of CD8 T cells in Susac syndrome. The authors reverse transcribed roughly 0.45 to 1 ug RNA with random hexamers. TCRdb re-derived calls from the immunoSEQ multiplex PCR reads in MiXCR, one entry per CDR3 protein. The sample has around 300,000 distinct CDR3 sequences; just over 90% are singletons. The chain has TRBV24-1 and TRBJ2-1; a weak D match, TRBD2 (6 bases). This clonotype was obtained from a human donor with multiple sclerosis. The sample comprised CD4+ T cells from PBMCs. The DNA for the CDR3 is TGTGCCACCAGTGGTACCGGGACTCCAAACCAATATGAGCAGTTCTTC. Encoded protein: CATSGTGTPNQYEQFF.